Shown below are 29 T cell receptor beta chains from a single sample sequenced in a study of Ad26.COV2.S vaccination and SARS-CoV-2 variants. Treatment indicated: around 19 received Ad26.COV2.S at low or high dose, single or two shots; roughly five received placebo; per-sample allocation not given. Following the first vaccine or placebo injection, samples were taken on day 63. The data were produced by immunoSEQ multiplex PCR, yet TCRdb's version contains in-frame clones alone and is incomplete. The profile shows about 380,000 clones, roughly 80% of them singletons. Sequencing was performed on peripheral blood, taken in a trial of Ad26.COV2.S vaccine versus placebo. Source of these receptors: a person aged 18-60 years who received the Ad26.COV2.S COVID-19 vaccine or a placebo.

The genes are TRBV7-6 and TRBJ2-2, with D unclear. From germline, CDR1 is SGHVS and CDR2 FNYEAQ. V dropped 0 bases and J dropped 3 bases, with 11 bases sitting between them. The CDR3 loop spans 16 amino acids. DNA for the CDR3: TGTGCCAGCAGCTTAGCGTTAGGGTGGGACACCGGGGAGCTGTTTTTT. Residues: CASSLALGWDTGELFF. Filled out from reference TRBV7-6 and TRBJ2-2, the complete variable domain reads GAGVSQSPRYKVTKRGQDVALRCDPISGHVSLYWYRQALGQGPEFLTYFNYEAQQDKSGLPNDRFSAERPEGSISTLTIQRTEQRDSAMYRCASSLALGWDTGELFFGEGSRLTVL.

The chain employs TRBV18 and TRBJ2-2; D is uncertain. V lost 1 base to trimming and J lost 2 bases, with 8 bases between them. Germline CDR1 is KGHSH and CDR2 is LQKENI. The CDR3 has 15 amino acids. The CDR3 region has the DNA TGTGCCAGCTCACCACGGGCAGTAAACACCGGGGAGCTGTTTTTT. This gives the protein CASSPRAVNTGELFF.

This chain connects TRBV5-1 to TRBJ1-1; 9 positions agree with TRBD1. This CDR3 is built from 14 residues. V lost 3 bases, J lost 6 bases, and 6 bases stayed unmatched. The germline CDR1 and CDR2 sequences are SGHRS and YFSETQ. The CDR3 nucleotides read TGCGCCAGCAGCTCGTGGACAGGGGCCCCTGAAGCTTTCTTT. It yields the protein CASSSWTGAPEAFF. Based on the CDR3 plus reference TRBV5-1 and TRBJ1-1, the full variable domain is KAGVTQTPRYLIKTRGQQVTLSCSPISGHRSVSWYQQTPGQGLQFLFEYFSETQRNKGNFPGRFSGRQFSNSRSEMNVSTLELGDSALYLCASSSWTGAPEAFFGQGTRLTVV.

The chain recombines TRBV18 with TRBJ2-7, with 10 bases lining up with TRBD1. The CDR3 is made up of 14 amino acids. The J segment lost 6 bases and the V segment lost 2 bases, leaving 4 bases of the junction unmatched. Germline values: CDR1 KGHSH, CDR2 LQKENI. CDR3 region: CASSPGTGAPEQYF. The DNA for the CDR3 is TGTGCCAGCTCACCAGGGACAGGGGCCCCCGAGCAGTACTTC.

In nucleotides, the CDR3 is TGTGCCAGTAGTATTCGGGGACGGGGAGCTGAAGCTTTCTTT. It translates to CASSIRGRGAEAFF. The chain joins TRBV19 to TRBJ1-1, with D perhaps TRBD1 (5 bases). CDR3 length: 14 residues. Germline V gives CDR1 LNHDA, CDR2 SQIVND (reference sequence). Trimming stripped 3 bases from V and 6 bases from J, with 14 bases between.

The rearrangement links TRBV19 to TRBJ2-1, with 7 bases matching TRBD2. CDR3 length equals 16 residues. The junction had 14 bases not matched to a gene; V was cut back by 5 bases and J by 7 bases. Germline CDR1 and CDR2: LNHDA and SQIVND (reference sequence). The CDR3 sequence: CASSLRLAPAGNEQFF. The CDR3 DNA is TGTGCCAGTAGTCTACGACTAGCCCCGGCCGGGAATGAGCAGTTCTTC. The full variable domain, completed using reference TRBV19 and TRBJ2-1, is DGGITQSPKYLFRKEGQNVTLSCEQNLNHDAMYWYRQDPGQGLRLIYYSQIVNDFQKGDIAEGYSVSREKKESFPLTVTSAQKNPTAFYLCASSLRLAPAGNEQFFGPGTRLTVL.

J is TRBJ1-2 and V is TRBV6-1; D call uncertain. V shed 8 bases and J shed 2 bases, with 9 bases lying between them. This CDR3 comprises 12 residues. The V gene's germline CDR1 is MNHNS and CDR2 SASEGT. CDR3: CASVDGNYGYTF. CDR3 nucleotides: TGTGCCAGCGTGGACGGAAACTATGGCTACACCTTC.

The CDR3 region has the DNA TGCGCCAGCAGGTTACCGGGACTAGAGGCTCATGAGCAGTTCTTC. Translating it yields CASRLPGLEAHEQFF. The V and J genes are TRBV5-1 and TRBJ2-1, with 8 bases matching TRBD2. V lost 5 bases, J lost 8 bases, and 12 bases stayed unmatched. Germline CDR1 SGHRS, CDR2 YFSETQ. CDR3 length equals 15 residues.

The chain has TRBV7-9 and TRBJ2-7, with D perhaps matching TRBD1 or TRBD2 (5 bases each). The ends were cut back, 5 bases at V and 2 bases at J, with 16 bases in the middle. The germline V gene encodes CDR1 SEHNR and CDR2 FQNEAQ (reference sequence). The CDR3 has 15 amino acids. CDR3 region: CASSATPGTPYEQYF. The CDR3 coding sequence is TGTGCCAGCAGCGCAACCCCCGGGACCCCCTACGAGCAGTACTTC. Based on the CDR3 plus reference TRBV7-9 and TRBJ2-7, the full variable domain is DTGVSQNPRHKITKRGQNVTFRCDPISEHNRLYWYRQTLGQGPEFLTYFQNEAQLEKSRLLSDRFSAERPKGSFSTLEIQRTEQGDSAMYLCASSATPGTPYEQYFGPGTRLTVT.

This clone was recorded at least ten times. The CDR3 DNA is TGTGCCAGCAGCGGGGGACAGAAGGGTGAAAAACTGTTTTTT. This translates into CASSGGQKGEKLFF. The V gene is TRBV7-9, the J gene TRBJ1-4; TRBD1 agrees at 7 bases. CDR1 and CDR2 from the germline V gene are SEHNR and FQNEAQ (reference sequence). The CDR3 has 14 amino acids. With 5 bases clipped from V and 7 bases from J, the junction kept 7 bases outside the gene matches.

DNA of the CDR3: TGTGCCAGCTCACCTTCTAGCGGGAGAAGAGATACGCAGTATTTT. Its translation: CASSPSSGRRDTQYF. This chain uses TRBV18 with TRBJ2-3, with 10 bases that match TRBD2. CDR3 length: 15 amino acids. Germline V lookup: CDR1 KGHSH, CDR2 LQKENI. V dropped 3 bases and J dropped 5; count of bases not matched to a gene: 5.

The chain joins TRBV15 to TRBJ1-1; D remains ambiguous. The CDR3 covers 14 residues. The V gene lost 3 bases and the J gene lost 1 base, with 9 bases spanning the gap. In germline, CDR1 is LNHNV, CDR2 YYDKDF (reference sequence). CDR3 loop: CATSSGDTNTEAFF. The DNA for the CDR3 is TGTGCCACCAGCAGTGGCGACACGAACACTGAAGCTTTCTTT.

V gene TRBV11-2 combines with J gene TRBJ2-1; D unresolved. The CDR3 covers 18 residues. The germline gives CDR1 SGHAT, CDR2 FQNNGV. Trimming took off 4 bases at V and 8 bases at J, with 27 bases between the two ends. CDR3 in DNA: TGTGCCAGCAGCTCAAAGACACTTAGGACGCCCGAGCACGATGAGCAGTTCTTC. Translating it yields CASSSKTLRTPEHDEQFF.

The chain uses TRBV19 and TRBJ1-3; TRBD1 matches at 11 bases. The CDR3 runs 17 residues. Germline CDR1 is LNHDA and CDR2 is SQIVND (reference sequence). J was trimmed by 1 base and V by 7 bases; bases with no gene match: 9. CDR3 coding DNA: TGTGCCAGTACTTACTGGACAGGGGGCGGTTCTGGAAACACCATATATTTT. This translates into CASTYWTGGGSGNTIYF.

Points on this clone: The sample contains more than one DNA sequence encoding this CDR3. J is TRBJ2-5 and V is TRBV5-1; D might be TRBD2 (5 bases). The germline V and J ends were trimmed by 5 bases and 4 bases, with 12 bases remaining between them. Germline V CDR1 and CDR2: SGHRS, YFSETQ. This CDR3 contains 13 residues. CDR3 protein: CASSLGGSETQYF. CDR3 nucleotides: TGCGCCAGCAGTTTAGGCGGGTCAGAGACCCAGTACTTC.

This chain joins TRBV4-3 and TRBJ1-1; 10 bases line up with TRBD1. The CDR3 runs 13 residues. CDR1 is LGHNA, CDR2 YSLEER, per germline. The V gene end was trimmed by 1 base and the J gene end by 8 bases; junction bases not matched to a gene: 1. CDR3 residues: CASSQVTGGEAFF. CDR3 DNA: TGCGCCAGCAGCCAAGTGACAGGGGGCGAAGCTTTCTTT.

The V gene is TRBV6-5, the J gene TRBJ1-5; D gene unclear. The CDR3 runs to 13 residues. The V gene's germline CDR1 is MNHEY and CDR2 SVGAGI. V lost 6 bases and J lost 6, with 12 bases in between. CDR3 nucleotides: TGTGCCAGCAGGGGTCTAGTTGCTCAGCCCCAGCATTTT. Translation gives CASRGLVAQPQHF.

V and J are TRBV14 and TRBJ2-3; D possibly corresponds to TRBD1 (7 bases). V gave up 1 base and J gave up 5 bases, with 13 bases separating them. The CDR3 is made up of 15 amino acids. The germline CDR1 and CDR2 sequences are SGHDN and FVKESK. The CDR3 bases are TGTGCCAGCAGCCAAGCCAGGGGGGCTGGAGATACGCAGTATTTT. This gives the protein CASSQARGAGDTQYF. The full variable domain, rest sourced from reference TRBV14 and TRBJ2-3, is EAGVTQFPSHSVIEKGQTVTLRCDPISGHDNLYWYRRVMGKEIKFLLHFVKESKQDESGMPNNRFLAERTGGTYSTLKVQPAELEDSGVYFCASSQARGAGDTQYFGPGTRLTVL.

The chain couples TRBV19 to TRBJ1-3; 7 nucleotides line up with TRBD1. Trimming removed 4 bases from V and 1 base from J; junction bases left unmatched: 10. Germline values: CDR1 LNHDA, CDR2 SQIVND (reference sequence). This CDR3 comprises 17 residues. This CDR3 is CASSTLQGRGSGNTIYF. CDR3 coding DNA: TGTGCCAGTAGTACATTACAGGGGCGCGGATCTGGAAACACCATATATTTT.

The chain joins TRBV2 to TRBJ1-5; D unclear. Trimming removed 2 bases at V and 4 bases at J, with 12 bases between. The germline V gene encodes CDR1 SNHLY and CDR2 FYNNEI. This CDR3 is 15 amino acids long. The CDR3 spells CASSEWRTSNQPQHF. The CDR3 nucleotides read TGTGCCAGCAGTGAATGGAGGACTTCTAATCAGCCCCAGCATTTT. Using reference TRBV2 and TRBJ1-5 for the parts outside the CDR3, the full variable domain is EPEVTQTPSHQVTQMGQEVILRCVPISNHLYFYWYRQILGQKVEFLVSFYNNEISEKSEIFDDQFSVERPDGSNFTLKIRSTKLEDSAMYFCASSEWRTSNQPQHFGDGTRLSIL.

This chain uses TRBV12-5 with TRBJ1-5; 7 bases are a match to TRBD1. Germline assignment: CDR1 LGHNT and CDR2 FRNRAP. V trimming: 0 bases; J trimming: 2 bases; junction bases outside the gene matches: 7. The CDR3 runs 17 residues. The CDR3 DNA is TGTGCTAGTGGTTTGGTTTCGATAGGGGGCGGCAATCAGCCCCAGCATTTT. Protein sequence: CASGLVSIGGGNQPQHF.

The chain joins TRBV7-9 to TRBJ2-7; no firm D call. This CDR3 has 12 residues. With 3 bases removed from V and 2 bases from J, the gap between germline ends came to 5 bases. CDR1 and CDR2 (germline): SEHNR, FQNEAQ (reference sequence). The CDR3 here is CASSFTPYEQYF. Here the CDR3 DNA reads TGTGCCAGCAGCTTCACCCCCTACGAGCAGTACTTC.

This clone was observed a handful of times. In DNA form, the CDR3 reads TGTGCCAGCAGCCAAACGGACTTCATCGCTGGGCAGTACTTC. Protein: CASSQTDFIAGQYF. This sequence joins TRBV2 and TRBJ2-7, with a weak D call TRBD2 (5 bases). Germline V gene data show CDR1 as SNHLY and CDR2 as FYNNEI. V was cut by 6 bases and J by 9 bases, with 21 bases left in between. The CDR3 totals 14 residues.

A few counts support this clone. The CDR3 loop is CASSKVTDRITVDTIYF. CDR3 nucleotides: TGTGCCAGCAGCAAAGTTACCGATAGGATCACTGTAGACACCATATATTTT. The chain is built from TRBV21-1 and TRBJ1-3. TRBV21-1 corresponds to a pseudogene. This CDR3 has 17 amino acids.

V is TRBV6-4 and J is TRBJ1-3; no clear D gene. The CDR3 totals 12 residues. The germline V gene encodes CDR1 MRHNA and CDR2 SNTAGT. Trimming took 4 bases from V and 8 from J, leaving 9 bases between them. The CDR3: CASSVQVHTIYF. As DNA, the CDR3 is TGTGCCAGCAGTGTACAAGTACACACCATATATTTT.

The V and J genes are TRBV2 and TRBJ2-1, with D unresolved. Germline-derived CDR1 and CDR2 are SNHLY and FYNNEI. V lost 3 bases, J lost 0 bases, and 21 bases lay in between. CDR3 length equals 19 residues. This CDR3 reads CASSDPRKLRSSSYNEQFF. The CDR3 coding sequence is TGTGCCAGCAGTGACCCACGGAAACTTAGATCGAGCTCCTACAATGAGCAGTTCTTC.

The chain combines TRBV9 with TRBJ1-6; no clear D gene. Trimming pared 7 bases from V and 6 bases from J, leaving 8 bases between. The germline CDR1 and CDR2 sequences are SGDLS and YYNGEE. This CDR3 has 12 amino acids. In nucleotides, the CDR3 is TGTGCCAGCTCGGTATCTAATTCACCCCTCCACTTT. The encoded protein is CASSVSNSPLHF.

V usage is TRBV19 and J usage is TRBJ2-1; D not certain. The CDR3 extends over 15 amino acids. The germline gives CDR1 LNHDA, CDR2 SQIVND (reference sequence). V was pared by 2 bases and J by 4 bases, with 12 bases between. The chain's CDR3 is CASSISLYGYNEQFF. CDR3 nucleotides: TGTGCCAGTAGTATATCACTTTACGGGTACAATGAGCAGTTCTTC.

The chain combines TRBV6-1 with TRBJ1-5; 12 positions match TRBD1. J was trimmed by 3 bases and V by 2 bases; bases with no gene match: 8. The CDR3 is 18 residues long. Germline CDR1 MNHNS, CDR2 SASEGT. CDR3 DNA: TGTGCCAGCAGTGAATCTCGCGGGACAGGGGGCTTCAATCAGCCCCAGCATTTT. This gives the protein CASSESRGTGGFNQPQHF.